A selection of T cell receptor beta chains follows, all from one sample in a study of T cell responses to AZD1222 COVID-19 vaccine. TCRdb keeps only in-frame clones here, not all; method: immunoSEQ multiplex PCR. The sample comprises some 130,000 clones, about nine tenths of which are singletons, and about 6% rests with the top ten. Sequences were derived from peripheral blood, sampled on day 0 of AZD1222 vaccination. Receptors originate from an adult in good health. Both conserved end residues are part of each CDR3. The order of the fields is V gene, J gene, D gene, CDR3 length, clone size, CDR3 DNA, CDR3 protein. D genes are given only for firm matches. Clone sizes are given selectively: once, few, many, or a class where the clone is expanded.

TRBV27	TRBJ2-3	-	18	-	TGTGCCAGCAGCCCCCTGAGCCTAGGGGCCCCTAGCACAGATACGCAGTATTTT	CASSPLSLGAPSTDTQYF
TRBV27	TRBJ2-2	-	14	-	TGTGCCAGCAGTTTTTCCCGAGAGACCGGGGAGCTGTTTTTT	CASSFSRETGELFF
TRBV7-9	TRBJ2-1	-	15	-	TGTGCCAGCAGCTCGGACAAGAGCTCCTGGAATGAGCAGTTCTTC	CASSSDKSSWNEQFF
TRBV12-3/TRBV12-4	TRBJ2-1	-	11	-	TGTGCCAGCAGTTACATCAGTGAGCAGTTCTTC	CASSYISEQFF
TRBV18	TRBJ2-7	-	14	-	TGTGCCAGCTCACCAGGGACCGGGACCATGGAGCAGTACTTC	CASSPGTGTMEQYF
TRBV19	TRBJ2-7	-	12	-	TGTGCCAGTAGTCACCGGGGGGCCGAGCAGTACTTC	CASSHRGAEQYF
TRBV3-1/TRBV3-2	TRBJ1-6	-	19	-	TGTGCCAGCAGCCAAACCTCTGGGGGTGGCAGCTCCTATAATTCACCCCTCCACTTT	CASSQTSGGGSSYNSPLHF
TRBV28	TRBJ1-1	TRBD1	12	-	TGTGCCAGTAAGACAGGGGGCACTGAAGCTTTCTTT	CASKTGGTEAFF
TRBV6-5	TRBJ1-6	-	12	-	TGTGCCAGCAGTTCGACCCGGGACGGGATCCACTTT	CASSSTRDGIHF
TRBV29-1	TRBJ2-1	-	12	-	TGCAGCGTTTCCAGCTCCTACAATGAGCAGTTCTTC	CSVSSSYNEQFF
TRBV30	TRBJ1-2	-	16	-	TGTGCCTGGATTTTCCGGGGGATGCGGGGAGTTGGGGGCTACACCTTC	CAWIFRGMRGVGGYTF
TRBV27	TRBJ1-1	TRBD1	16	-	TGTGCCAGCAGCAGAGGACAGGGTGTACTGAACACTGAAGCTTTCTTT	CASSRGQGVLNTEAFF
TRBV24-1	TRBJ2-1	TRBD1	15	-	TGTGCCACCAGTTCGACAGCGACAGGACAGGATGAGCAGTTCTTC	CATSSTATGQDEQFF
TRBV6-5	TRBJ2-1	TRBD2	16	-	TGTGCCAGCAGTTACGGGACTAGCGGGGGCCAGAATGAGCAGTTCTTC	CASSYGTSGGQNEQFF
TRBV5-6	TRBJ2-3	-	15	-	TGTGCCAGCAGCCCCCGGGCGAGGGGGGAAGATACGCAGTATTTT	CASSPRARGEDTQYF
TRBV9	TRBJ1-4	-	15	once	TGTGCCAGCAGCGCCCCAGAGGGGCAAAGTGAAAAACTGTTTTTT	CASSAPEGQSEKLFF
TRBV7-2	TRBJ1-3	-	15	few	TGTGCCAGCAGCTTAGGGGGGAGCTCTGGAAACACCATATATTTT	CASSLGGSSGNTIYF
TRBV7-7	TRBJ2-7	-	13	-	TGTGCTAGCAGCTTGGAGCCTACCTACGAGCAGTACTTC	CASSLEPTYEQYF
TRBV6-2/TRBV6-3	TRBJ2-1	-	16	-	TGTGCCAGCAGTTACTCGGGGCAGGGGAACTACAATGAGCAGTTCTTC	CASSYSGQGNYNEQFF
TRBV5-1	TRBJ1-2	-	12	-	TGCGCCAGCAGCTTGGACTTCTATGGCTACACCTTC	CASSLDFYGYTF
TRBV5-1	TRBJ2-5	-	14	-	TGCGCCAGCAGCCTGAGGACGGACTTGGGGACCCAGTACTTC	CASSLRTDLGTQYF
TRBV7-8	TRBJ1-1	TRBD1	18	-	TGTGCCAGCAGCTTTGCGGTTCCAGGGGGTTACATGAACACTGAAGCTTTCTTT	CASSFAVPGGYMNTEAFF
TRBV5-1	TRBJ2-5	-	13	-	TGCGCCAGCAGCTCGGGGTATCAAGAGACCCAGTACTTC	CASSSGYQETQYF
TRBV7-9	TRBJ1-2	-	13	once	TGTGCCAGCAGCTCAACAGACCCGTATGGCTACACCTTC	CASSSTDPYGYTF
TRBV19	TRBJ2-1	-	17	-	TGTGCCAGTAGTATTATATCGGCAGGGAAGAATATCAATGAGCAGTTCTTC	CASSIISAGKNINEQFF
TRBV6-5	TRBJ2-7	TRBD1	16	-	TGTGCCAGCAGTTACTTTTCCGGGACAGGGTCCTACGAGCAGTACTTC	CASSYFSGTGSYEQYF
TRBV28	TRBJ1-4	-	16	-	TGTGCCAGCAGTTCGTCGGCGGGAAGCTTTAATGAAAAACTGTTTTTT	CASSSSAGSFNEKLFF
TRBV7-2	TRBJ1-2	-	14	-	TGTGCCAGCAGCTTAAACGGAGCTTTCTATGGCTACACCTTC	CASSLNGAFYGYTF